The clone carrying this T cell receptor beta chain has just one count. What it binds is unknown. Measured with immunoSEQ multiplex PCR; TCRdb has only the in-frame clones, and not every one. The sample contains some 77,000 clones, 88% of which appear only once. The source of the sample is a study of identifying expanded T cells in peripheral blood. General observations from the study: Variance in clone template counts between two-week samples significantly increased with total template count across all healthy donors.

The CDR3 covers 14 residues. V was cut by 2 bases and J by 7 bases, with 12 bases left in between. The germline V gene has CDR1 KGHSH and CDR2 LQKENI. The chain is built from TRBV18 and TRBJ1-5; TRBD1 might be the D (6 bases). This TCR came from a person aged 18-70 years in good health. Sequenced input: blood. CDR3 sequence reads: CASSPGRGDQPQHF. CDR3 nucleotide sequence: TGTGCCAGCTCACCAGGGAGGGGGGACCAGCCCCAGCATTTT. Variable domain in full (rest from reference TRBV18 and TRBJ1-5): NAGVMQNPRHLVRRRGQEARLRCSPMKGHSHVYWYRQLPEEGLKFMVYLQKENIIDESGMPKERFSAEFPKEGPSILRIQQVVRGDSAAYFCASSPGRGDQPQHFGDGTRLSIL.